This T cell receptor beta chain comes out of a study of cytomegalovirus exposure and HLA in healthy donors. Overall study results and limits: It was about 180 TCR beta chains that were listed as cytomegalovirus-associated.

A note on this clone: Its antigen remains unidentified.

Here immunoSEQ multiplex PCR was the method, and the copy in TCRdb shows in-frame clones only, minus some. The table records 350,000 or so clones, roughly 89% of them present only once. CDR3 size: 16 residues. Per the germline V gene, CDR1 is SGDLS and CDR2 is YYNGEE. The V gene end was trimmed by 0 bases and the J gene end by 0 bases; junction bases not matched to a gene: 4. The chain employs TRBV9 and TRBJ2-3, with 7 positions matching TRBD2. This sequence was found in a woman aged 18-29 years in good health and CMV-seronegative. The material sequenced was PBMCs. In DNA, the CDR3 is TGTGCCAGCAGCGTAGAGCCAGCGGGGAGCACAGATACGCAGTATTTT. It yields the protein CASSVEPAGSTDTQYF.